This T cell receptor beta chain originates from a study of blood T cell repertoires in COVID-19. About the research overall: Samples of COVID-19 (acute and convalescent) were obtained from the United States, Italy and Spain. In each case, the material was cDNA or gDNA derived from T cells, B-cell-depleted T cells, or PBMCs.

This clone was picked up one time. Germline CDR1 and CDR2: MNHEY and SVGAGI. V was shortened by 0 bases and J by 5 bases, with 13 bases between the two germline ends. The CDR3 contains 16 residues. Original processing notes: Nucleated cell counts were estimated from reference gene primer amplification. TCRdb keeps only in-frame clones here, not all; method: immunoSEQ multiplex PCR. For V, J and clone size, that table is used; D and trimming come from the DNA. Among 95,000 to 150,000 clones, around 77% were seen once, and the ten largest hold 16%. The sample was peripheral blood. The chain uses TRBV6-5 and TRBJ1-4, with a possible D match to TRBD1 (5 bases). The receptor was derived from a man in his 60s with active or convalescent COVID-19. CDR3 loop: CASSYSIGGGNEKLFF. CDR3 nucleotides: TGTGCCAGCAGTTACTCAATTGGGGGGGGGAATGAAAAACTGTTTTTT.